This T cell receptor beta chain comes out of a study of CD8+CD57+ T cells in acquired aplastic anemia. This clonotype was seen only once. CD8+CD57+ cell expansion had been shown by flow cytometry in patients chosen for sequencing. Between the trimmed V and J ends, which lost 6 bases and 4 bases, there was a span of 19 bases. The germline V gene has CDR1 DFQATT and CDR2 SNEGSKA (reference sequence). The CDR3 consists of 14 residues. CDR3 and TCR beta VDJ profiling relied on genomic DNA as the template. Via MiXCR, TCRdb re-called the reads, giving one row per CDR3 protein. The repertoire includes 160,000 or so distinct CDR3 sequences, roughly two thirds of them detected once, and approximately 50% sits in the top ten.

The chain employs TRBV20-1 and TRBJ2-7; maybe TRBD1 (5 bases). Sample: sorted CD4+, CD8+, or CD8+CD57+ T cells (not recorded which) from PBMCs. This TCR was sampled from a human donor with aplastic anemia. This CDR3 reads CSARAFVSEYEQYF. The CDR3 DNA follows: TGCAGTGCCAGGGCTTTCGTTTCGGAATACGAGCAGTACTTC.